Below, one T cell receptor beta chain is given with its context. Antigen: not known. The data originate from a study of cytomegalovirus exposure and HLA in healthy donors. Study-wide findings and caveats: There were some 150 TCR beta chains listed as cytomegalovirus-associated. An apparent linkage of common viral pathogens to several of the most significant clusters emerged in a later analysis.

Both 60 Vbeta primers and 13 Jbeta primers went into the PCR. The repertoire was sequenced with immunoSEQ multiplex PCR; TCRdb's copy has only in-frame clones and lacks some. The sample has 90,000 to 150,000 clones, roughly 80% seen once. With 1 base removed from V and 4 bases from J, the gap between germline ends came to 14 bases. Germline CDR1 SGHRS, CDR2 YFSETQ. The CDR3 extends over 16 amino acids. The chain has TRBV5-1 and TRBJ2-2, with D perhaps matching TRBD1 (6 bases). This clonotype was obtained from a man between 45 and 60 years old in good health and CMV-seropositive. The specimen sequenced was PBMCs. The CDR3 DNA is TGCGCCAGCAGCTTGATTCCAGGGGATGGCACCGGGGAGCTGTTTTTT. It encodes CASSLIPGDGTGELFF.